The source of this TCR beta chain is a study of cytomegalovirus exposure and HLA in healthy donors. Study overall: Early release data held around 80 million unique TCRs from HLA-typed donors.

This clone was observed a handful of times. The antigen is undetermined. This PCR relied on a set of 60 Vbeta primers and 13 Jbeta primers. The data were produced by immunoSEQ multiplex PCR, yet TCRdb's version contains in-frame clones alone and is incomplete. Of 90,000 to 120,000 clones in the sample, about 80% were seen once. CDR1 is SGHTA and CDR2 is FQGNSA in the germline V gene. The CDR3 covers 15 residues. Trimming at V came to 1 base and at J to 1 base, leaving 4 bases not matched to a gene. Study-level findings and limits: Earlier analysis found most TCR beta V segments productive about 90% or about 30% of the time.

This chain connects TRBV7-2 to TRBJ2-7; 7 nucleotides align to TRBD1. The sequence derives from a woman in her 40s in good health and CMV-seronegative. The sequenced sample consisted of PBMCs. CDR3 nucleotides: TGTGCCAGCAGCTTAGTAAGGGACAGTTCCTACGAGCAGTACTTC. Encoded protein: CASSLVRDSSYEQYF.